These 32 T cell receptor beta chains were all obtained from the same sample, sequenced in a study of control samples from healthy donors and cancer patients. Clones were sequenced by immunoSEQ multiplex PCR, and TCRdb holds only the in-frame ones, with some missing. Among 95,000 to 150,000 clones listed, about nine tenths were seen once. The sequenced material came from blood. The receptors originated from a man aged 35 to 55 in good health.

V and J are TRBV9 and TRBJ2-1; D unclear. CDR3 length: 12 amino acids. Between the trimmed V and J ends, which lost 2 bases and 7 bases, there was a span of 7 bases. The V gene's germline CDR1 is SGDLS and CDR2 YYNGEE. CDR3 DNA: TGTGCCAGCAGCGTTGATGGGAATGAGCAGTTCTTC. Amino acid sequence: CASSVDGNEQFF.

This rearrangement joins TRBV19 to TRBJ2-1; D is possibly TRBD1 (5 bases). V lost 3 bases to trimming and J lost 5 bases, with 11 bases between them. Germline CDR1 is LNHDA and CDR2 is SQIVND (reference sequence). This CDR3 has 14 residues. As DNA, the CDR3 is TGTGCCAGTAGTATTGAGGTACAGGACAATGAGCAGTTCTTC. It specifies CASSIEVQDNEQFF.

The chain has TRBV7-2 and TRBJ2-4; 9 bases agree with TRBD1. The germline V gene has CDR1 SGHTA and CDR2 FQGNSA. The ends lost 1 base at V and 9 bases at J; junction bases unmatched: 7. CDR3 length: 15 amino acids. CDR3 coding DNA: TGTGCCAGCAGCTTAGGGGGGACAGGGATGGGCATTCAGTACTTC. Amino acid sequence: CASSLGGTGMGIQYF.

The chain has TRBV7-2 and TRBJ1-2, with TRBD1 as a possible D gene (5 bases). Germline assignment: CDR1 SGHTA and CDR2 FQGNSA. This CDR3 has 15 residues. V lost 5 bases and J 3 bases, leaving 16 bases between the germline ends. CDR3 protein: CASSPVGGSDYGYTF. CDR3 nucleotides: TGTGCCAGCAGCCCCGTCGGGGGATCGGACTATGGCTACACCTTC.

CDR3 region: CASSSTGGDYGYTF. Written as DNA, the CDR3 is TGTGCCAGCAGTTCCACAGGGGGCGACTATGGCTACACCTTC. The chain joins TRBV28 to TRBJ1-2; 9 bases match TRBD1. This CDR3 is built from 14 residues. The germline gives CDR1 MDHEN, CDR2 SYDVKM. The V gene end was trimmed by 4 bases and the J gene end by 3 bases; junction bases not matched to a gene: 3.

This chain joins TRBV5-4 and TRBJ1-1; 9 nucleotides agree with TRBD1. V was clipped by 0 bases and J by 5 bases; unmatched bases: 2. There are 14 residues in the CDR3. Germline CDR1 is SGHNT and CDR2 is YYREEE (reference sequence). CDR3 loop: CASSLDGTGTEAFF. CDR3 coding DNA: TGTGCCAGCAGCTTGGATGGGACAGGGACTGAAGCTTTCTTT.

The gene calls are TRBV5-6 and TRBJ2-2, with D maybe TRBD1 (5 bases). With 7 bases removed from V and 0 bases from J, the gap between germline ends came to 13 bases. Germline V gene lookup returns CDR1 SGHDT and CDR2 YYEEEE. The CDR3 spans 15 residues. The CDR3 nucleotides are TGTGCCAGCCGTCAGGGCAGCGCGAACACCGGGGAGCTGTTTTTT. Protein: CASRQGSANTGELFF.

V gene TRBV18 combines with J gene TRBJ2-3, with 12 bases that match TRBD2. The J segment lost 4 bases and the V segment lost 1 base, leaving 6 bases of the junction unmatched. The CDR3 contains 17 residues. CDR1 is KGHSH, CDR2 LQKENI, per germline. The CDR3 protein is CASSPQRLAGASDTQYF. CDR3 sequence (DNA): TGTGCCAGCTCACCACAGAGACTAGCGGGGGCGTCAGATACGCAGTATTTT.

The rearrangement links TRBV7-9 to TRBJ1-3; D ambiguous. The CDR3 sequence is 18 residues long. Germline assignment: CDR1 SEHNR and CDR2 FQNEAQ (reference sequence). The V end was cut by 2 bases, the J end by 1 base, with 18 bases between. The CDR3 DNA follows: TGTGCCAGCAGCTTAATGGGGATCGCTAAGTGGTCTGGAAACACCATATATTTT. It specifies CASSLMGIAKWSGNTIYF.

This chain joins TRBV7-9 and TRBJ2-7; a possible D gene is TRBD1 (6 bases). V was shortened by 0 bases and J by 2 bases, with 14 bases between the two germline ends. The CDR3 is 16 residues long. Germline V lookup: CDR1 SEHNR, CDR2 FQNEAQ (reference sequence). CDR3 in amino acids: CASSLATGQLTYEQYF. Written as DNA, the CDR3 is TGTGCCAGCAGCTTAGCCACCGGACAGCTAACCTACGAGCAGTACTTC.

This chain connects TRBV5-6 to TRBJ1-1, with D unclear. The CDR3 contains 12 residues. Trimming took 3 bases from V and 11 from J, leaving 14 bases between them. Per the germline V gene, CDR1 is SGHDT and CDR2 is YYEEEE. The DNA of the CDR3 is TGTGCCAGCAGCTCTTTTGGATTTGAGGCTTTCTTT. Translation gives CASSSFGFEAFF.

This clone counts as medium-sized. This chain connects TRBV7-2 to TRBJ1-3; D may be TRBD1 (6 bases). Germline CDR1 reads SGHTA; CDR2 reads FQGNSA. Trimming left V 6 bases short and J 4 bases short, with 16 bases between. The CDR3 consists of 15 residues. The CDR3 nucleotides read TGTGCCAGCAGACCCCGGACAGAGGCCGGAAACACCATATATTTT. Its translation is CASRPRTEAGNTIYF. Full variable domain (missing parts from reference TRBV7-2 and TRBJ1-3): GAGVSQSPSNKVTEKGKDVELRCDPISGHTALYWYRQSLGQGLEFLIYFQGNSAPDKSGLPSDRFSAERTGGSVSTLTIQRTQQEDSAVYLCASRPRTEAGNTIYFGEGSWLTVV.

The V and J genes are TRBV18 and TRBJ1-6; the match to TRBD1 covers 7 bases. Germline assignment: CDR1 KGHSH and CDR2 LQKENI. Trimming removed 1 base from V and 4 bases from J; junction bases left unmatched: 4. This CDR3 is 16 amino acids long. The DNA for the CDR3 is TGTGCCAGCTCACCACTCGCCAGGGGGTATAATTCACCCCTCCACTTT. Translated, it gives CASSPLARGYNSPLHF.

The rearrangement links TRBV13 to TRBJ1-1; D not certain. Trimming took off 5 bases at V and 1 base at J, with 14 bases between the two ends. The CDR3 extends over 15 amino acids. Germline V gene data show CDR1 as PRHDT and CDR2 as FYEKMQ (reference sequence). CDR3 in amino acids: CASSLYVAGNTEAFF. For the CDR3, the DNA is TGTGCCAGCAGCCTTTATGTGGCGGGGAACACTGAAGCTTTCTTT.

A single count supports this clone. The same CDR3 arises from other DNA sequences in this sample as well. V usage is TRBV3-1 (or the pseudogene TRBV3-2) and J usage is TRBJ1-3; D gene uncertain. V was pared by 1 base and J by 0 bases, with 1 base between. The germline gives CDR1 LGHDT, CDR2 YNNKEL (reference sequence). The CDR3 runs 13 residues. CDR3: CASSQGSGNTIYF. For the CDR3, the DNA is TGTGCCAGCAGCCAAGGCTCTGGAAACACCATATATTTT.

The V gene is TRBV11-2, the J gene TRBJ2-3; D is unresolved. Germline assignment: CDR1 SGHAT and CDR2 FQNNGV. The CDR3 covers 12 residues. V dropped 2 bases and J dropped 2 bases, with 2 bases sitting between them. The CDR3 is CASSLYTDTQYF. The CDR3 nucleotides are TGTGCCAGCAGCTTATACACAGATACGCAGTATTTT. Filled out from reference TRBV11-2 and TRBJ2-3, the complete variable domain reads EAGVAQSPRYKIIEKRQSVAFWCNPISGHATLYWYQQILGQGPKLLIQFQNNGVVDDSQLPKDRFSAERLKGVDSTLKIQPAKLEDSAVYLCASSLYTDTQYFGPGTRLTVL.

The J gene is TRBJ2-6, the V gene TRBV5-1; 9 positions agree with TRBD1. The CDR3 is made up of 21 amino acids. CDR1 SGHRS and CDR2 YFSETQ come from the germline V gene. Trimming removed 0 bases from V and 0 bases from J; junction bases left unmatched: 13. The CDR3 bases are TGCGCCAGCAGCTTGGCCGGGACAGGGCCCGATGCCTTCTCTGGGGCCAACGTCCTGACTTTC. Its translation is CASSLAGTGPDAFSGANVLTF.

The CDR3 is CASSPQGNLNTEAFF. The CDR3 nucleotides are TGTGCCAGCAGCCCACAGGGAAATTTGAACACTGAAGCTTTCTTT. This chain uses TRBV7-6 with TRBJ1-1, with a tentative D call TRBD1 (6 bases). Trimming shortened V by 5 bases and J by 0 bases, and 13 bases separated the two germline ends. Germline lookup yields CDR1 SGHVS and CDR2 FNYEAQ. The CDR3 loop spans 15 amino acids.

V is TRBV6-7 and J is TRBJ2-4; D not certain. Being an ORF, TRBV6-7 has a function that is uncertain. V lost 2 bases and J 11 bases, leaving 4 bases between the germline ends. This CDR3 has 10 amino acids. The CDR3 nucleotides are TGTGCCAGCAGTTACCATTTTCAGTACTTC. This encodes CASSYHFQYF.

The chain has TRBV6-7 and TRBJ1-4, with 7 bases identical to TRBD1. TRBV6-7 is filed as an ORF, its function uncertain. The CDR3 length is 13 residues. The V gene end was trimmed by 7 bases and the J gene end by 9 bases; junction bases not matched to a gene: 8. The CDR3: CASTGGTDKKLFF. CDR3 bases: TGTGCCAGCACCGGCGGGACAGATAAAAAACTGTTTTTT.

This clone appeared a single time. The chain combines TRBV5-6 with TRBJ1-3; D unclear. V lost 0 bases, J lost 9 bases, and 7 bases lay in between. The CDR3 contains 12 residues. CDR1 SGHDT and CDR2 YYEEEE come from the germline V gene. As DNA, the CDR3 is TGTGCCAGCAGCTTGGGGGCAGTCACCATATATTTT. Translated, it gives CASSLGAVTIYF.

V is TRBV4-3 and J is TRBJ1-1, with D hard to call. The V gene lost 4 bases and the J gene lost 2 bases, with 14 bases spanning the gap. The CDR3 length is 15 residues. Germline V lookup: CDR1 LGHNA, CDR2 YSLEER. CDR3 sequence: CASSLQEAGNTEAFF. CDR3 nucleotide sequence: TGCGCCAGCAGCCTCCAAGAGGCCGGAAACACTGAAGCTTTCTTT.

This clone turned up a few times. The chain is built from TRBV2 and TRBJ2-7; TRBD2 is a possible D gene (5 bases). V was clipped by 6 bases and J by 5 bases, with 20 bases between them. Germline CDR1 is SNHLY and CDR2 is FYNNEI. The CDR3 is 15 amino acids. The CDR3 sequence is CASREGGFAGDEQYF. The CDR3 DNA is TGTGCCAGCAGAGAGGGTGGGTTCGCCGGCGACGAGCAGTACTTC.

The chain couples TRBV19 to TRBJ2-6; the D is unclear. The CDR3 has 15 amino acids. Trimming stripped 3 bases from V and 4 bases from J, with 10 bases between. Per the germline V gene, CDR1 is LNHDA and CDR2 is SQIVND (reference sequence). Written as DNA, the CDR3 is TGTGCCAGTAGTATCCAGCCCCCCGGGGCCAACGTCCTGACTTTC. Translating it yields CASSIQPPGANVLTF.

The V gene is TRBV7-9, the J gene TRBJ2-2; a weak D match, TRBD2 (6 bases). Per germline, CDR1 SEHNR and CDR2 FQNEAQ (reference sequence). The CDR3 contains 15 residues. The V and J ends lost 5 bases and 5 bases respectively, with 15 bases between them. The CDR3 DNA reads as TGTGCCAGCAGCCCCCTTGCGGGGAGGACCGGGGAGCTGTTTTTT. Residues: CASSPLAGRTGELFF.

Concerning this clone: This sample includes further DNA sequences coding for the same CDR3. The V and J genes are TRBV12-3 or TRBV12-4 and TRBJ1-5; no clear D. The CDR3 covers 13 residues. V was trimmed by 6 bases and J by 0 bases, leaving 6 bases between them. CDR3 in amino acids: CASSLDSNQPQHF. CDR3 bases: TGTGCCAGCAGCCTCGATAGCAATCAGCCCCAGCATTTT.

This clone was seen only once. The gene calls are TRBV9 and TRBJ2-3, with D possibly TRBD1 on 6 matching bases. The CDR3 has 18 amino acids. Trimming took 4 bases from V and 0 from J, leaving 21 bases between them. Germline CDR1 and CDR2: SGDLS and YYNGEE. As DNA, the CDR3 is TGTGCCAGCAGCCCTCGTCTCGAGGGACACTATAGCACAGATACGCAGTATTTT. Protein: CASSPRLEGHYSTDTQYF.

The gene calls are TRBV5-1 and TRBJ2-3; TRBD2 aligns across 11 bases. V shed 4 bases and J 5 bases; nucleotides not matched to a gene: 6. The CDR3 loop spans 15 amino acids. Germline V CDR1 and CDR2: SGHRS, YFSETQ. The CDR3 sequence: CASSGLLAGEDTQYF. DNA of the CDR3: TGCGCCAGCAGCGGATTACTAGCGGGGGAAGATACGCAGTATTTT.

This rearrangement joins TRBV3-1 (or the pseudogene TRBV3-2) to TRBJ1-1, with 8 bases lining up with TRBD1. The V gene end was trimmed by 7 bases and the J gene end by 11 bases; junction bases not matched to a gene: 12. CDR3 length: 13 amino acids. The germline CDR1 and CDR2 sequences are LGHDT and YNNKEL (reference sequence). In DNA, the CDR3 is TGTGCCAGCAAGAACAGGGGGGAAGTGGCGGCTTTCTTT. Its translation is CASKNRGEVAAFF.

The chain carries TRBV2 and TRBJ2-2; 10 bases are shared with TRBD1. The germline V gene encodes CDR1 SNHLY and CDR2 FYNNEI. V gave up 6 bases and J gave up 5 bases; unmatched junction bases: 6. This CDR3 comprises 15 residues. The CDR3, as DNA: TGTGCCAGCAGCAGACAGGGGGCTCGGACCGGGGAGCTGTTTTTT. Translated, it gives CASSRQGARTGELFF.

This chain uses TRBV25-1 with TRBJ1-1; 10 bases map to TRBD1. Germline V CDR1 and CDR2: MGHDK, SYGVNS. The ends lost 3 bases at V and 6 bases at J; junction bases unmatched: 7. The CDR3 length is 15 residues. CDR3 sequence: CASSERGTGAAEAFF. The DNA of the CDR3 is TGTGCCAGCAGTGAGCGGGGGACAGGGGCGGCTGAAGCTTTCTTT.

This clone was detected a few times. The V gene is TRBV4-3, the J gene TRBJ1-2; D gene uncertain. Germline CDR1 reads LGHNA; CDR2 reads YSLEER. V lost 0 bases, J lost 2 bases, and 7 bases lay in between. This CDR3 spans 14 amino acids. CDR3 DNA: TGCGCCAGCAGCCAAGATGAGGGAAACTATGGCTACACCTTC. This encodes CASSQDEGNYGYTF.